This T cell receptor (beta chain) was captured in a study of blood T cell repertoires in COVID-19. Study at large: Donors in the United States, Italy and Spain gave samples during acute or convalescent COVID-19. From T cells, B-cell-depleted T cells, or PBMCs came the material, which was cDNA or gDNA.

Clones were sequenced by immunoSEQ multiplex PCR, and TCRdb holds only the in-frame ones, with some missing. The table records 25,000 to 30,000 clones, 70% to 90% of them present only once. The CDR3 sequence is 17 residues long. V was trimmed by 0 bases and J by 3 bases, leaving 18 bases between them. Germline values: CDR1 LGHNA, CDR2 YSLEER. The sample was peripheral blood. The clonotype comes from a human donor in a cohort sampled during active COVID-19. This chain links TRBV4-3 with TRBJ2-7, with D maybe TRBD2 (7 bases). CDR3 in amino acids: CASSQDRTGGIFYEQYF. CDR3 DNA: TGCGCCAGCAGCCAAGATAGGACGGGGGGCATCTTCTACGAGCAGTACTTC.